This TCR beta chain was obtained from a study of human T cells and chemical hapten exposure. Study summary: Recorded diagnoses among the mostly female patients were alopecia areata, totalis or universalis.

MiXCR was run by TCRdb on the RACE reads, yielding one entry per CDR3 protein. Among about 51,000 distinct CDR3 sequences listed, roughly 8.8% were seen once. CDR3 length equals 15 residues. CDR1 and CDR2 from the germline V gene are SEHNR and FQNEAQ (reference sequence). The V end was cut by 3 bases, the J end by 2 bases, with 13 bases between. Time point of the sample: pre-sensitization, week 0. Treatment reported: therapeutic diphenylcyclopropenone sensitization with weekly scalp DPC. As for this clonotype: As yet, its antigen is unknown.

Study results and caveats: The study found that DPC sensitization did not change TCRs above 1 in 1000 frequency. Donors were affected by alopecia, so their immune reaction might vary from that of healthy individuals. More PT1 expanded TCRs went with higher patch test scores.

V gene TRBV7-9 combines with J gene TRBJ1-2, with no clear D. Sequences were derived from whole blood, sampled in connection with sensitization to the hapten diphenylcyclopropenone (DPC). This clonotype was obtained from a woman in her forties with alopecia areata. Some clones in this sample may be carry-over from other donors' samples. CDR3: CASSLARAVNYGYTF. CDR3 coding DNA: TGTGCCAGCAGCTTGGCGCGGGCTGTCAACTATGGCTACACCTTC.